This T cell receptor beta chain originates from a study of monozygotic twins with inflammatory bowel disease. A note on this clonotype: The antigen remains undetermined.

Study observations and caveats: No difference was seen in repertoire similarity between concordant and discordant twins, possibly from limited power. In these data, no single strong IBD-associated signal or clonotype received support. IBD-affected twins scored below their healthy co-twins in TCRbeta diversity (inverse Simpson). Lower sharing of clonotypes with other individuals was seen in IBD patients than in healthy twins. This was most marked in patients showing signs of disease activity.

This CDR3 has 15 amino acids. Germline CDR1 is MNHEY and CDR2 is SVGEGT. TCRdb reprocessed the 5' RACE reads and keeps a single row for each CDR3 protein, giving no DNA. In all, the sample yields over 110,000 distinct CDR3 sequences. The sequencing input was blood. This chain links TRBV6-2 or TRBV6-3 with TRBJ1-1; the TRBD1 assignment by TCRdb is unverifiable without DNA. This TCR was sampled from a human donor with ulcerative colitis or Crohn's disease, or a healthy co-twin of an affected twin (not recorded which). CDR3 protein: CASSGGTGGNTEAFF.